The entry that follows covers one T cell receptor beta chain sequence. This CDR3 spans 15 amino acids. Deletions cut 2 bases from V and 7 bases from J, with 18 bases between. Germline V gene data show CDR1 as WSHSY and CDR2 as SAAADI. The data were produced by immunoSEQ multiplex PCR, yet TCRdb's version contains in-frame clones alone and is incomplete. This table has about 2,200 clones, roughly 65% appearing once. Documented time point: after neoadjuvant nivolumab, at surgical resection. These data come from a study of neoadjuvant anti-PD-1 for oral cavity cancer. The TCR comes from a person aged 35 to 85 with oral cavity squamous cell carcinoma. The specimen comprised tumor tissue, sampled after nivolumab (anti-PD-1) treatment. The J gene is TRBJ2-7, the V gene TRBV10-2; a possible D gene is TRBD2 (6 bases). CDR3 bases: TGCGCCAGCAGTGAGCCCGGGACTGCTTTAGGTGAGCAGTACTTC. This encodes CASSEPGTALGEQYF.